Listed here is a single TCR beta chain. This clone appeared a single time. Its antigen specificity is not known. Per-base qualities were not stored, and no clone one base away is much larger. The sample is drawn from a study of PD-1 blockade in classical Hodgkin lymphoma (dated by TCRdb to the early 2020s). General notes on the study: Nivolumab dosing was 3 mg/kg intravenously every 2 weeks, continuing until either disease progression or unacceptable toxicity. The study used TCR beta sequencing and CyTOF to define a peripheral blood immune signature of response to PD-1 blockade in classical Hodgkin lymphoma.

Genomic DNA was isolated using the Qiagen DNeasy kit from unsorted PBMCs as well as from negatively selected CD4+ and CD8+ fractions. Using primers that anneal to V and J segments, immunoSEQ multiplex PCR amplified the TCR beta CDR3 regions. A synthetic immune receptor repertoire was used to minimize amplification bias, and any residual bias was removed computationally once sequencing was done. The published analysis was carried out like this. Custom Python scripts were used to quantify repertoire diversity as the Shannon entropy index. Unsorted, CD4+ and CD8+ repertoires were analyzed separately, except in combined analyses where CD4+ and CD8+ sequences were merged in silico. A clone was considered expanded if an increase in frequency of at least 2-fold after treatment relative to C1D1 was found, and a pseudocount of 0.5 was applied to clones undetected at baseline. Clones with 0 or 1 copy at C1D1 were classified as singleton clones, and clones with 2 or more copies were classified as non-singleton clones. Clones expanded in unsorted samples were annotated as CD4+, CD8+ or unknown by matching protein sequences in sorted samples from the same patient. Diversity changes from C1D1 to C4D1 were tested in paired samples using Wilcoxon tests. TCRdb holds this immuneACCESS table with in-frame rearrangements only. Some clones are missing; in checked studies, unresolved V genes explain under half, and the rest has no known cause. V, J and clone size are taken as reported in that table, and D and trimming were inferred from the DNA itself. This sample holds some 27,000 clones; about 82% were observed only once. The ten largest clones add up to 15% to 20% of the sample.

Findings and caveats that apply to the study as a whole: Baseline TCR diversity was reported to be lower in newly diagnosed patients than in healthy donors and to be lower still in relapsed/refractory patients. Lower diversity was seen in patients whose nivolumab began less than 1 year after ASCT, and these patients were left out of later analyses so that immune reconstitution would not confound the results. Baseline diversity similar to that of newly diagnosed patients was observed in trial patients achieving complete response, whereas significantly lower diversity was observed in partial responders and progressors. The study was restricted to a single clinical trial cohort, and the causes of repertoire differences, possibly disease activity or prior therapy, were left undefined. By C4D1, a significant rise was seen in CD4+ TCR diversity but not in CD8+ TCR diversity (p=0.0027 vs p=0.16), and the rise was most apparent among complete responders (p=0.02).

The time point label corresponds to: cycle 4 day 1 (C4D1), after 5 to 7 weeks of nivolumab. Relapse after autologous stem cell transplantation had occurred in all trial patients, and cohorts A, B and C were distinguished by prior brentuximab vedotin exposure. The trial cohort comprised around 60 patients with relapsed/refractory classical Hodgkin lymphoma whose best overall responses were complete response, partial response or progressive disease. Single-agent nivolumab was administered to trial patients in the multi-cohort phase II CheckMate 205 trial. An independent review committee assessed best overall response by applying the 2007 International Working Group response criteria. Trial PBMCs were collected just before the start of nivolumab (C1D1) and during therapy at cycle 2 day 1 and cycle 4 day 1. Peripheral blood was collected in 8 mL Vacutainer Cell Preparation Tubes, from which PBMCs were isolated by centrifugation and then cryopreserved.

As encoded in the germline V gene (reference sequence), CDR1 is MNHEY while CDR2 is SMNVEV. V and J are truncated by 0 bases and 8 bases respectively, leaving an intervening sequence of 16 bases. The cysteine opens and the phenylalanine closes a CDR3 of 15 amino acids. This entry keeps only the CDR3 DNA: 45 bases, framed from base 1. The rearranged segments are TRBV27 and TRBJ2-5; matching of 5 bases hints at TRBD1 as the D gene. This TCR was sampled from a human donor with classical Hodgkin lymphoma. Sequences were derived from peripheral blood mononuclear cells (PBMCs), sampled before the fourth cycle of nivolumab. The DNA reads as follows: TGTGCCAGCAGTTTATCGGGGCACTTCAGTGGTACCCAGTACTTC. It encodes CASSLSGHFSGTQYF.